This TCR beta chain was identified in a study of beta chain features in type 1 diabetes. Germline values: CDR1 SGHNT, CDR2 YENEEA. V shed 0 bases and J shed 3 bases, with 8 bases lying between them. This CDR3 comprises 15 residues. This clone appeared a few times. Since all of the isolated RNA was reverse transcribed, expressed TCRB transcripts were what got sequenced. Here immunoSEQ multiplex PCR was the method, and the copy in TCRdb shows in-frame clones only, minus some. Of over 120,000 clones in the sample, 9.2% are singletons; the top ten hold roughly 0.74%. Sequencing was done on a sample of central memory CD4+ T cells from blood. This rearrangement joins TRBV11-3 to TRBJ2-2, with D possibly being TRBD1 (5 bases). This clonotype was obtained from a man between 18 and 29 years old in good health. CDR3 DNA sequence: TGTGCCAGCAGCTTAGAGTCAGGGTACACCGGGGAGCTGTTTTTT. Protein sequence: CASSLESGYTGELFF. The complete variable domain, with remaining parts taken from reference TRBV11-3 and TRBJ2-2, reads EAGVVQSPRYKIIEKKQPVAFWCNPISGHNTLYWYLQNLGQGPELLIRYENEEAVDDSQLPKDRFSAERLKGVDSTLKIQPAELGDSAVYLCASSLESGYTGELFFGEGSRLTVL.